The rows below give T cell receptor beta chains drawn from one sample of a study of T cell repertoires in cytomegalovirus infection. These receptors lack a known antigen. One entry per CDR3 protein results from TCRdb running MiXCR on the reads. The sample has hundreds of thousands of distinct CDR3 sequences, about 44% seen once. The sequenced sample was cultured PBMCs, obtained from culture after CMV antigen stimulation. The receptors originated from a human donor in good health (CMV status not recorded). Some clones in this sample may be carry-over from other donors' samples. Each CDR3 is given without its conserved first and last residue. D genes are given only for firm matches.

d_gene	v_gene	j_gene	CDR3aa
.	TRBV6-1	TRBJ2-7	ASSEPPRRVYEQY
.	TRBV7-6	TRBJ1-6	ASSLESDNSPLH
.	TRBV7-2	TRBJ2-5	ASSLAGPTGETQY
.	TRBV4-1	TRBJ2-7	ASSQVVSRSEQY
TRBD2	TRBV7-6	TRBJ2-7	ASSYSAAGTYEQY
TRBD1	TRBV12-3/TRBV12-4	TRBJ2-5	ASSFGTGYQETQY
.	TRBV10-3	TRBJ1-5	AISESRPGMGPQH
.	TRBV12-5	TRBJ1-1	ASGPAGGLSHTEAF
TRBD1	TRBV4-1	TRBJ2-5	ASSQEAGGRETQY
TRBD2	TRBV20-1	TRBJ2-7	SARDAQAGEYEQY